The rows below give T cell receptor beta chains drawn from one sample of a study of T-cell reconstitution after alpha-beta-depleted transplantation in children. TCRdb reprocessed the PCR reads with MiXCR, giving one entry per CDR3 protein. The table records hundreds of thousands of distinct CDR3 sequences, roughly 17% of them present only once. The material sequenced was PBMCs from the stem cell graft donor, taken from the stem cell graft. These receptor sequences come from a human donor who donated a stem cell graft to a child with acute myeloid leukemia. Both conserved end residues are part of each CDR3. Each record gives: clone size, V gene, J gene, D gene, CDR3 DNA, CDR3 protein. The D gene is left open where the match is weak. Some rows mark clone size as missing; the rest say once, few, many or name a class of expanded clone.

>many|TRBV5-1|TRBJ2-1|TRBD2
TGCGCCAGCACTAGCGGAAACTCCTACAATGAGCAGTTCTTC
CASTSGNSYNEQFF
>few|TRBV7-2|TRBJ2-1|-
TGTGCCAGCAGCTTACCTCGGGGGGCGATTTACAATGAGCAGTTCTTC
CASSLPRGAIYNEQFF
>-|TRBV15|TRBJ1-6|-
TGTGCCACCAGCAGAGATCTCGGGCGGCCCGAGGGTTCACCCCTCCACTTT
CATSRDLGRPEGSPLHF
>-|TRBV7-2|TRBJ2-7|-
TGTGCCAGCAGCCCAATCAGGGGTGAGCAGTACTTC
CASSPIRGEQYF
>many|TRBV20-1|TRBJ1-5|TRBD1
TGCAGTGCGTTACAGGGGACCAATCAGCCCCAGCATTTT
CSALQGTNQPQHF
>many|TRBV7-9|TRBJ1-1|-
TGTGCCAGCAGCTCTTCTTCCACTGAAGCTTTCTTT
CASSSSSTEAFF
>few|TRBV20-1|TRBJ2-7|-
TGCAGTGCTAGAGATGGTAGGGGTTCCTACGAGCAGTACTTC
CSARDGRGSYEQYF
>few|TRBV10-3|TRBJ1-2|-
TGTGCCATCAGTGAGTCTCCTTTCGCCGGGACCTTCTTC
CAISESPFAGTFF
>-|TRBV24-1|TRBJ1-4|-
TGTGCCACTCAACTGGGGGAAAAACTGTTTTTT
CATQLGEKLFF
>many|TRBV20-1|TRBJ1-5|TRBD1
TGCAGTGCTCGAAGGGACAGGGGGCAGGTCGGCAATCAGCCCCAGCATTTT
CSARRDRGQVGNQPQHF
>few|TRBV6-1|TRBJ2-2|-
TGTGCCAGCGCGAATGTGGAGACCGGGGAGCTGTTTTTT
CASANVETGELFF
>few|TRBV12-3/TRBV12-4|TRBJ2-2|TRBD1
TGTGCCAGCAGCACCGGGACAGGGGTCCCAGGGGAGCTGTTTTTT
CASSTGTGVPGELFF
>many|TRBV20-1|TRBJ2-4|TRBD2
TGCAGTGCTAGGGCGCCGTGGACTAGCGGGGGGATATGGTACTTC
CSARAPWTSGGIWYF
>many|TRBV6-5|TRBJ1-1|-
TGTGCCAGCAGTTACGGTCGGGACACTGAAGCTTTCTTT
CASSYGRDTEAFF
>-|TRBV12-3/TRBV12-4|TRBJ1-4|-
TGTGCCAGCAGTTTCCCCCAGGGCAATGAAAAACTGTTTTTT
CASSFPQGNEKLFF
>-|TRBV12-3/TRBV12-4|TRBJ1-4|TRBD1
TGTGCCAGCAGCGCGGGACAGGGCCTAGGAAAACTGTTTTTT
CASSAGQGLGKLFF
>few|TRBV20-1|TRBJ2-7|-
TGCAGTGCCCGGACCCTGGGGACGGACGAGCAGTACTTC
CSARTLGTDEQYF
>many|TRBV20-1|TRBJ1-5|TRBD1
TGCAGTGCTCCCGACAGGGGGCTAGTGCGAGATCAGCCCCAGCATTTT
CSAPDRGLVRDQPQHF
>few|TRBV29-1|TRBJ2-3|-
TGCAGCGTCCAAAAAATACTTGGGGGCCAGGGAACAGATACGCAGTATTTT
CSVQKILGGQGTDTQYF
>few|TRBV20-1|TRBJ2-3|-
TGCAGTGCTCCGGGGCAGGGATGGGATACGCAGTATTTT
CSAPGQGWDTQYF
>many|TRBV13|TRBJ2-2|-
TGTGCCAGCAGCTTAGAAGTCACCGGGGAGCTGTTTTTT
CASSLEVTGELFF
>-|TRBV6-5|TRBJ2-3|-
TGTGCCAGCAGTTACTCGAGTCCGGGACCACGCACAGATACGCAGTATTTT
CASSYSSPGPRTDTQYF
>many|TRBV29-1|TRBJ2-1|-
TGCAGCGTTGATGACGAGGGGGATGAGCAGTTCTTC
CSVDDEGDEQFF
>-|TRBV12-3/TRBV12-4|TRBJ1-1|-
TGTGCCAGCAGTTTAGTGACAGTGATTGAAGCTTTCTTT
CASSLVTVIEAFF
>-|TRBV20-1|TRBJ2-3|-
TGCAGTGCTAGGACGACTAGTTTGGTTGCAGATACGCAGTATTTT
CSARTTSLVADTQYF